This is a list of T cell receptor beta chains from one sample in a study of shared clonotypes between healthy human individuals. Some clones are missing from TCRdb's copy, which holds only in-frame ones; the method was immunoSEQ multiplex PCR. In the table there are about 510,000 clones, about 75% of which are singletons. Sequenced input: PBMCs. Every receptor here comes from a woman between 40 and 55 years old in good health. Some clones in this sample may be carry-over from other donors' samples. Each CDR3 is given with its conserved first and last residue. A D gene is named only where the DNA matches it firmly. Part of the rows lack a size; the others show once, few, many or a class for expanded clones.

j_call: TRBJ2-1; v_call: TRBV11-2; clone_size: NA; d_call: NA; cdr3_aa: CASSLRSSNYNEQFF; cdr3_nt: TGTGCCAGCAGCTTACGGTCTAGCAATTACAATGAGCAGTTCTTC
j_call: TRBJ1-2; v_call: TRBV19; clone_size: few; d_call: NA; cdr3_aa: CASSIAAGVGGYTF; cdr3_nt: TGTGCCAGTAGTATCGCAGCAGGGGTAGGTGGCTACACCTTC
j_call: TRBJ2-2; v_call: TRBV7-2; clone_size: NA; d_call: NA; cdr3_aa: CASTYLPRGAGELFF; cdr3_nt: TGTGCCAGCACCTACCTACCCCGAGGCGCCGGGGAGCTGTTTTTT
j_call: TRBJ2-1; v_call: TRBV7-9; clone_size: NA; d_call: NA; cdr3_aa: CASSLMGAGEQFF; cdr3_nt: TGTGCCAGCAGCTTAATGGGAGCCGGTGAGCAGTTCTTC
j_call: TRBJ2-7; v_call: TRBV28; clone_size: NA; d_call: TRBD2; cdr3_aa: CASTGTSGTYEQYF; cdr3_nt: TGTGCCAGCACCGGGACTAGCGGCACCTACGAGCAGTACTTC
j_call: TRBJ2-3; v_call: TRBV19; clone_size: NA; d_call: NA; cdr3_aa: CASSIFGTSDTQYF; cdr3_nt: TGTGCCAGTAGTATCTTTGGCACGTCGGATACGCAGTATTTT
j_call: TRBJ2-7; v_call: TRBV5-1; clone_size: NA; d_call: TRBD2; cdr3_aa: CASSLGSSGSFSYEQYF; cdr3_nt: TGCGCCAGCAGCCTGGGGTCTAGCGGGAGTTTCTCCTACGAGCAGTACTTC
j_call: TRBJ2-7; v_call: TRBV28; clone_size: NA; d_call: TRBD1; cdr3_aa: CASTVQTGNYEQYF; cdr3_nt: TGTGCCAGCACAGTTCAGACAGGGAACTACGAGCAGTACTTC
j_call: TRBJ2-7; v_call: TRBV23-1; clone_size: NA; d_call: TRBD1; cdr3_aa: CASSQSGQGSSYEQYF; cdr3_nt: TGCGCCAGCAGTCAATCGGGACAGGGCTCCTCCTACGAGCAGTACTTC
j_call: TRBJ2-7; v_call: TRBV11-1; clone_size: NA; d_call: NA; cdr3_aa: CASSLEQGSEQYF; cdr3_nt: TGTGCCAGCAGCTTAGAACAGGGCAGCGAGCAGTACTTC
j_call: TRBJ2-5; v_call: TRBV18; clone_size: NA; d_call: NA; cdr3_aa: CASSPPRGARGRYQETQYF; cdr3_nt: TGTGCCAGCTCACCCCCACGGGGGGCTCGAGGGAGGTACCAAGAGACCCAGTACTTC
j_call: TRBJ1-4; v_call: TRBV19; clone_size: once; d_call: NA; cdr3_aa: CASSVRDDEKLFF; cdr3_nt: TGTGCCAGTAGTGTTCGGGACGATGAAAAACTGTTTTTT
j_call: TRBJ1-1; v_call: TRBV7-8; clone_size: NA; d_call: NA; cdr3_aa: CASSPRGSGVLEAFF; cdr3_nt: TGTGCCAGCAGCCCCAGAGGATCAGGGGTTCTTGAAGCTTTCTTT
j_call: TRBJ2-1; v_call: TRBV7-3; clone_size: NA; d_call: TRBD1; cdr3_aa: CASSPWDSPLYNEQFF; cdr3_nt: TGTGCCAGCAGCCCGTGGGACAGTCCCTTATACAATGAGCAGTTCTTC
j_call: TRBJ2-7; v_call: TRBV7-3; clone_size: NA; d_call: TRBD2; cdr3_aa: CASSSERESEQYF; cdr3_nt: TGTGCCAGCAGCTCCGAGCGGGAGAGCGAGCAGTACTTC
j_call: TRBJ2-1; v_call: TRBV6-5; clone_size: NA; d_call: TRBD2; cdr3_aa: CASSYGGTRTNEQFF; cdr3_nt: TGTGCCAGCAGTTACGGGGGGACTAGGACGAATGAGCAGTTCTTC
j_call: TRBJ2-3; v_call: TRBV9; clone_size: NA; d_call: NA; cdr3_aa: CASSVASRLTDTQYF; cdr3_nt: TGTGCCAGCAGCGTAGCCTCCCGCCTCACAGATACGCAGTATTTT
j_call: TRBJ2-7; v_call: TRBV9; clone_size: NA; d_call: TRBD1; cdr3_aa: CASSKGQGSYEQYF; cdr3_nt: TGTGCCAGCAGCAAAGGACAGGGCTCCTACGAGCAGTACTTC
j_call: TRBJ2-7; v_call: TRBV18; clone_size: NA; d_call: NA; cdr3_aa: CASSPSGRVYEQYF; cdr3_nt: TGTGCCAGCTCACCTAGTGGCAGGGTCTACGAGCAGTACTTC
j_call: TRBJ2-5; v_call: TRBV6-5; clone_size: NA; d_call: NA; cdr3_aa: CASSRVGPIETQYF; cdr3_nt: TGTGCCAGCAGCCGAGTGGGACCAATTGAGACCCAGTACTTC
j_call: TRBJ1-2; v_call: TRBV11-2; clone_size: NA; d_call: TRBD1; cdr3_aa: CASSRTGVYGYTF; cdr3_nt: TGTGCCAGCAGCCGGACAGGAGTCTATGGCTACACCTTC
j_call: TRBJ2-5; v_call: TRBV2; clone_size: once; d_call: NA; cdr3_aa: CASSEQSQETQYF; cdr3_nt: TGTGCCAGCAGTGAGCAGAGTCAAGAGACCCAGTACTTC
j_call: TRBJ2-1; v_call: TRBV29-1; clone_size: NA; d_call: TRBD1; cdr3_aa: CSVVGTGGTYNEQFF; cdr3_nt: TGCAGCGTAGTAGGGACAGGGGGGACCTACAATGAGCAGTTCTTC
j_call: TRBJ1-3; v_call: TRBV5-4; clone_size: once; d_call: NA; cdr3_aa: CASSLATSGNTIYF; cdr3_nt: TGTGCCAGCAGCTTGGCTACATCTGGAAACACCATATATTTT
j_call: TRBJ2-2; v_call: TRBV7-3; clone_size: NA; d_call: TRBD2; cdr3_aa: CASSARGLADANTGELFF; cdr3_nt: TGTGCCAGCAGCGCAAGAGGACTAGCGGACGCGAACACCGGGGAGCTGTTTTTT
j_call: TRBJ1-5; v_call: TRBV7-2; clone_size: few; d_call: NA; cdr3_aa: CASSLGGGLLNQPQHF; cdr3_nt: TGTGCCAGCAGCTTAGGGGGCGGGTTACTAAATCAGCCCCAGCATTTT
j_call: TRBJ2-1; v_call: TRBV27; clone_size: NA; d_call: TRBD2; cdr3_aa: CASSLQRETSYNEQFF; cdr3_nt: TGTGCCAGCAGTTTACAGCGGGAGACGTCCTACAATGAGCAGTTCTTC
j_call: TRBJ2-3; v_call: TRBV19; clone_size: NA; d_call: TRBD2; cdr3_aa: CASSGTSGRLGTDTQYF; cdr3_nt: TGTGCCAGTAGTGGGACTAGCGGGAGATTGGGCACAGATACGCAGTATTTT
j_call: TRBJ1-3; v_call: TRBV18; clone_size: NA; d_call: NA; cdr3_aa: CASSPLIVEAGNTIYF; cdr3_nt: TGTGCCAGCTCACCCCTAATTGTGGAGGCTGGAAACACCATATATTTT
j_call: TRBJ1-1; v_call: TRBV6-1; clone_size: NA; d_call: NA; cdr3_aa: CASRARTEAFF; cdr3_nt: TGTGCCAGCAGAGCACGCACTGAAGCTTTCTTT
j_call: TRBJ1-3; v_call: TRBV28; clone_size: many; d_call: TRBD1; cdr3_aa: CASSSHGTGRNTIYF; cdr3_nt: TGTGCCAGCAGTTCTCATGGGACAGGAAGAAACACCATATATTTT
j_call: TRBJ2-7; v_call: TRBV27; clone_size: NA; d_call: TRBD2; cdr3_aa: CASSRLAGGGPHEQYF; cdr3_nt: TGTGCCAGCAGTCGACTAGCGGGAGGAGGACCCCACGAGCAGTACTTC
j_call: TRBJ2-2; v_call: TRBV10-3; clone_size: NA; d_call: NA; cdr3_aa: CAISVARQNTGELFF; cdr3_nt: TGTGCCATCAGTGTAGCGAGACAGAACACCGGGGAGCTGTTTTTT
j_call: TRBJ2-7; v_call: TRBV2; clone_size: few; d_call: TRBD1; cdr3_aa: CASRAGTGNSYEQYF; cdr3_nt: TGTGCCAGCAGAGCCGGGACAGGGAACTCCTACGAGCAGTACTTC
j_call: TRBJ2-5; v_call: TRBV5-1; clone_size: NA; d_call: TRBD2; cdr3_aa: CASSSRLAGETQYF; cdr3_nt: TGCGCCAGCAGCTCCCGACTAGCGGGGGAGACCCAGTACTTC
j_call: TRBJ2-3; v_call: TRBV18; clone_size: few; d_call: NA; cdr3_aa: CASSSTTAHTDTQYF; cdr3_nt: TGTGCCAGCTCATCGACAACAGCACACACAGATACGCAGTATTTT
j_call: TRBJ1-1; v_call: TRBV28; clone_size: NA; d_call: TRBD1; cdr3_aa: CASSRDRGTEAFF; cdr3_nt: TGTGCCAGCAGCCGGGACAGGGGCACTGAAGCTTTCTTT
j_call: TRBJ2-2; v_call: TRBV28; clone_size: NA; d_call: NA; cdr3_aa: CASMGNTGELFF; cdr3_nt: TGTGCCAGCATGGGTAACACCGGGGAGCTGTTTTTT